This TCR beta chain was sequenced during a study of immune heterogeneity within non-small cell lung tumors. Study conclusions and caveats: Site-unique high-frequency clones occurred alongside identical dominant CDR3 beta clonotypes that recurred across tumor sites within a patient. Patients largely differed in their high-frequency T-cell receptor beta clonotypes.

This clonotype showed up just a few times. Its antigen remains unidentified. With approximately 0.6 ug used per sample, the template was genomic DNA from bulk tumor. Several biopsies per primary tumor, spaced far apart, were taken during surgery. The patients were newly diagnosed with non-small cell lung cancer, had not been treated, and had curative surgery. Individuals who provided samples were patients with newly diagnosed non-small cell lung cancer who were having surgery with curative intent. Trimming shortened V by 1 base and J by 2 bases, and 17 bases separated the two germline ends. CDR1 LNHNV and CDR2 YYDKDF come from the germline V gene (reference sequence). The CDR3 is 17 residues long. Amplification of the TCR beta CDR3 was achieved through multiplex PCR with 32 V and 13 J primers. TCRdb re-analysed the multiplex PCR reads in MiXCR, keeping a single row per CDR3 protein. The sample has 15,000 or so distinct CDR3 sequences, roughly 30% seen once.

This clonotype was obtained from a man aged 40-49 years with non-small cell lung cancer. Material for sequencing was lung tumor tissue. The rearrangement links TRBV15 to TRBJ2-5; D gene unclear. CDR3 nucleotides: TGTGCCACCAGCAGAGTCCCGCTAACGCAGCCTCAAGAGACCCAGTACTTC. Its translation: CATSRVPLTQPQETQYF.